This TCR beta chain stems from a study of graft-versus-host responses after intestinal transplantation. Overall study findings and caveats: In recipient marrow, GvH clones were found, and some appeared first in ileum or blood.

With regard to this clone: The antigen remains unidentified.

Germline V lookup: CDR1 SEHNR, CDR2 FQNEAQ (reference sequence). J gave up 7 bases and V 7 bases, and 12 bases lay outside the gene matches. The CDR3 runs to 14 residues. Libraries were prepared by immunoSEQ multiplex PCR; TCRdb keeps only in-frame clonotypes and omits some of them. The data hold approximately 89,000 clones, with around nine tenths observed a single time. The clonotype was recovered from a human donor who received an intestinal transplant. The rearrangement joins TRBV7-9 to TRBJ2-5, with TRBD1 matching 7 bases. Sample: unstimulated CD4+ T cells sorted from spleen or lymph node cells, taken before intestinal transplant. The CDR3 protein is CASNGDRSGGTQYF. CDR3 coding DNA: TGTGCCAGCAACGGGGACCGTTCAGGGGGGACCCAGTACTTC.